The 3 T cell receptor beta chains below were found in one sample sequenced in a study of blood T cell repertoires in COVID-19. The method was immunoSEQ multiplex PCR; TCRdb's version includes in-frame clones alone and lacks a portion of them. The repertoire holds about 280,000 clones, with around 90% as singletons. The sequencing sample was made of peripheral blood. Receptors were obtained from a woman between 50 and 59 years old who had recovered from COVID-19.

The CDR3 bases are TGTGCCAGCAGCTTGGGGGGCGAGCAGTTCTTC. Translating gives CASSLGGEQFF. The chain links TRBV5-4 to TRBJ2-1; perhaps TRBD1 as D (5 bases). Trimming cost V 0 bases and J 10 bases, with 5 bases left between them. The CDR3 length is 11 residues. Germline values: CDR1 SGHNT, CDR2 YYREEE (reference sequence).

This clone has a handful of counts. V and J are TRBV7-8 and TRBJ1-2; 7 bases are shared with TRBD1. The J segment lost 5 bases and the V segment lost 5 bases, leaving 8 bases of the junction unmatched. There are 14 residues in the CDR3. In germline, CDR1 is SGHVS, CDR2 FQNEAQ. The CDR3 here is CASSGGTVEYGYTF. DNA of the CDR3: TGTGCCAGCAGCGGCGGGACAGTCGAATATGGCTACACCTTC.

The CDR3 sequence: CASSVGLAETYEQYF. CDR3 DNA: TGTGCCAGCAGCGTCGGACTAGCGGAAACCTACGAGCAGTACTTC. The chain couples TRBV4-2 to TRBJ2-7, with 10 bases aligning to TRBD2. CDR3 size: 15 residues. Germline CDR1 and CDR2: LGHNA and YNFKEQ. J gave up 2 bases and V 5 bases, and 6 bases lay outside the gene matches.